This TCR beta chain was recovered during a study of tumor-infiltrating lymphocytes in primary liver carcinoma. With respect to this clonotype: Germline is not matched at one junction end, which may reflect a read error.

RNA isolated from unsorted whole blood supplied the blood RNA, with germline DNA also extracted. With a constant-region primer, TCR beta cDNA was made from around 520 ng of total RNA. Employing slightly modified ARM-PCR, three nested multiplex PCR rounds were run, and these gave rise to the TCR beta libraries. TCRdb called the multiplex PCR reads again in MiXCR, with one record for every CDR3 protein. The profile shows fewer than 400,000 distinct CDR3 sequences, more than 55% of them singletons. This clonotype was sampled from a man aged 40-50 years with primary liver carcinoma and hepatitis B virus infection. Sequencing was done on a sample of peripheral blood.

The CDR3: CAISLQGAGANVLIF. The CDR3 DNA reads as TGTGCCATCAGCTTACAGGGGGCCGGGGCCAACGTCCTGATTTTC. The genes are TRBV11-2 and TRBJ2-6, with 9 bases aligning to TRBD1. Per germline, CDR1 SGHAT and CDR2 FQNNGV. The CDR3 is 15 residues long.